These T cell receptor beta chains were read from a single sample in a study of cytomegalovirus exposure and HLA in healthy donors. The table came from immunoSEQ multiplex PCR; TCRdb's copy has only in-frame clones and leaves some out. The sample lists approximately 210,000 clones; 70% to 90% were seen once. Sequences were obtained from PBMCs. The receptors were sampled from a woman between 18 and 29 years old in good health and CMV-seronegative. Each CDR3 is given with its conserved first and last residue. A D gene is named only where the DNA matches it firmly. Clone size is not always given. Where it is, it says once, few, many or a class for expanded clones.

D,size,J,V,CDR3,DNA
TRBD1,.,TRBJ2-7,TRBV11-2,CASSIQTGGLGEQYF,TGTGCCAGCAGCATTCAGACAGGGGGCTTGGGCGAGCAGTACTTC
TRBD1,.,TRBJ1-2,TRBV28,CASSFWRENDRERGYTF,TGTGCCAGCAGTTTTTGGAGGGAAAACGACAGGGAAAGGGGCTACACCTTC
.,.,TRBJ2-6,TRBV7-6,CASSEYRVSGANVLTF,TGTGCCAGCAGCGAATACAGGGTCTCTGGGGCCAACGTCCTGACTTTC
TRBD1,.,TRBJ1-2,TRBV27,CASGYRGAVKLYGYTF,TGTGCCAGCGGTTACAGGGGTGCCGTGAAGCTCTATGGCTACACCTTC
.,.,TRBJ1-1,TRBV27,CASSWDWSTEAFF,TGTGCCAGCAGTTGGGACTGGTCCACTGAAGCTTTCTTT
.,.,TRBJ1-2,TRBV4-1,CASSQDLSARNGYTF,TGCGCCAGCAGCCAAGATCTTTCCGCCAGGAATGGCTACACCTTC
TRBD2,.,TRBJ2-3,TRBV10-2,CASSVELAGDSQYF,TGCGCCAGCAGTGTAGAACTAGCGGGAGACTCACAGTATTTT
.,.,TRBJ1-2,TRBV29-1,CSPTERGAPNGYTF,TGCAGCCCGACTGAACGGGGGGCGCCGAATGGCTACACCTTC
TRBD1,once,TRBJ2-7,TRBV10-3,CAISSLGTGDYEQYF,TGTGCCATCAGCTCTCTCGGGACAGGGGACTACGAGCAGTACTTC
.,.,TRBJ2-5,TRBV5-1,CASSLGQFFSSETQYF,TGCGCCAGCAGCTTGGGACAGTTCTTTTCATCGGAGACCCAGTACTTC
TRBD1,once,TRBJ2-3,TRBV7-2,CASSLVGQGADTQYF,TGTGCCAGCAGCTTAGTCGGACAGGGGGCAGATACGCAGTATTTT
TRBD1,.,TRBJ1-4,TRBV28,CASSRPRDRGRREKLFF,TGTGCCAGCAGTCGCCCCCGGGACAGGGGGCGGCGGGAAAAACTGTTTTTT
TRBD2,.,TRBJ2-1,TRBV2,CASSANLDLLAGDWNEQFF,TGTGCCAGCAGTGCCAATCTCGACCTACTAGCGGGAGATTGGAATGAGCAGTTCTTC
.,.,TRBJ1-1,TRBV5-6,CASSPLGLTNTEAFF,TGTGCCAGCAGCCCATTGGGACTGACGAACACTGAAGCTTTCTTT
.,few,TRBJ1-2,TRBV28,CASSPPTSNYGYTF,TGTGCCAGCAGTCCCCCGACTTCTAACTATGGCTACACCTTC
.,.,TRBJ2-7,TRBV6-1,CASSDADSYEQYF,TGTGCCAGCAGTGACGCGGACTCCTACGAGCAGTACTTC
.,few,TRBJ2-3,TRBV19,CASSTPGLAYF,TGTGCCAGTAGTACTCCGGGACTCGCGTATTTT
TRBD2,.,TRBJ2-1,TRBV19,CASKPLAGEGPYNEQFF,TGTGCCAGTAAACCCTTAGCGGGTGAAGGACCCTACAATGAGCAGTTCTTC
.,few,TRBJ2-7,TRBV7-2,CASSLVPGASYEQYF,TGTGCCAGCAGCTTAGTACCAGGGGCCTCCTACGAGCAGTACTTC
.,.,TRBJ1-1,TRBV7-9,CASSRESIMNTEAFF,TGTGCCAGCAGCAGGGAGAGTATTATGAACACTGAAGCTTTCTTT
.,.,TRBJ2-1,TRBV4-1,CASSQVEASYNEQFF,TGCGCCAGCAGCCAAGTGGAGGCGTCCTACAATGAGCAGTTCTTC
TRBD2,.,TRBJ2-1,TRBV6-4,CASSEAGGASSEQFF,TGTGCCAGCAGTGAAGCGGGAGGGGCCTCCAGTGAGCAGTTCTTC
.,.,TRBJ2-7,TRBV28,CASTRTGSYEQYF,TGTGCCAGCACCCGGACGGGATCCTACGAGCAGTACTTC
TRBD1,.,TRBJ1-2,TRBV27,CASHQAGGNYGYTF,TGTGCCAGCCACCAGGCAGGGGGCAACTATGGCTACACCTTC
.,few,TRBJ2-7,TRBV5-4,CASSLAGRGAYEQYF,TGTGCCAGCAGCTTGGCCGGCAGGGGGGCCTACGAGCAGTACTTC
.,.,TRBJ2-7,TRBV27,CASASLSLTGSAGLYEQYF,TGTGCCAGCGCCTCCTTGTCCCTTACGGGTAGTGCGGGGCTCTACGAGCAGTACTTC
TRBD2,.,TRBJ2-1,TRBV7-9,CASSLGNIAGTDEQFF,TGTGCCAGCAGCTTAGGGAATATAGCGGGAACGGATGAGCAGTTCTTC
.,.,TRBJ2-1,TRBV15,CATSRVSGITANEQFF,TGTGCCACCAGCAGAGTTAGCGGTATAACGGCGAATGAGCAGTTCTTC
.,.,TRBJ2-2,TRBV27,CASSLSGAARELFF,TGTGCCAGCAGTTTATCGGGGGCTGCGCGGGAGCTGTTTTTT
.,.,TRBJ1-5,TRBV28,CASSKGRPGNQPQHF,TGTGCCAGCAGTAAAGGCAGGCCGGGCAATCAGCCCCAGCATTTT
.,once,TRBJ2-1,TRBV6-1,CASTLTGPSYNEQFF,TGTGCCAGCACGCTTACAGGTCCCTCCTACAATGAGCAGTTCTTC
TRBD1,.,TRBJ2-3,TRBV11-2,CASSPQGQGTDTQYF,TGTGCCAGCAGCCCCCAGGGACAGGGCACAGATACGCAGTATTTT
.,few,TRBJ1-2,TRBV5-1,CASSLGTIGREGYTF,TGCGCCAGCAGCCTAGGGACAATTGGTCGAGAAGGCTACACCTTC
TRBD2,few,TRBJ2-7,TRBV28,CASSFGLGGTEQYF,TGTGCCAGCAGTTTCGGTTTGGGAGGGACCGAGCAGTACTTC
.,.,TRBJ1-1,TRBV7-9,CASSLQGWNTEAFF,TGTGCCAGCAGCTTACAGGGATGGAACACTGAAGCTTTCTTT
.,.,TRBJ2-1,TRBV28,CASSPGIEQFF,TGTGCCAGCAGTCCGGGGATTGAGCAGTTCTTC
.,.,TRBJ1-1,TRBV11-2,CASSLVAVSEAFF,TGTGCCAGCAGCTTAGTTGCGGTTTCTGAAGCTTTCTTT
.,.,TRBJ2-3,TRBV27,CASRRSGGTITDTQYF,TGTGCCAGCAGGCGAAGTGGCGGGACCATCACAGATACGCAGTATTTT
TRBD2,once,TRBJ2-1,TRBV18,CASSPLPSGSSYNEQFF,TGTGCCAGCTCACCCTTGCCTAGCGGGAGCTCCTACAATGAGCAGTTCTTC
.,.,TRBJ2-3,TRBV5-1,CASSQTTSTDTQYF,TGCGCCAGCAGCCAGACAACTAGCACAGATACGCAGTATTTT
TRBD2,.,TRBJ2-6,TRBV27,CASSPSSGVGANVLTF,TGTGCCAGCAGTCCCTCCAGCGGGGTTGGGGCCAACGTCCTGACTTTC
TRBD2,once,TRBJ2-1,TRBV28,CASRAIAGSSNEQFF,TGTGCCAGCAGGGCGATAGCGGGATCAAGCAATGAGCAGTTCTTC
TRBD2,.,TRBJ2-1,TRBV7-9,CASSPAGTSSYNEQFF,TGTGCCAGCAGCCCAGCTGGGACTAGCTCCTACAATGAGCAGTTCTTC
TRBD2,few,TRBJ2-7,TRBV28,CASSVGLAAYEQYF,TGTGCCAGCAGTGTGGGACTAGCGGCCTACGAGCAGTACTTC
.,.,TRBJ2-7,TRBV5-1,CASSLEGSGSLGYEQYF,TGCGCCAGCAGCTTGGAAGGCTCCGGGAGCCTGGGGTACGAGCAGTACTTC
TRBD1,.,TRBJ1-1,TRBV6-5,CASSYTGGRTEAFF,TGTGCCAGCAGTTACACAGGGGGCAGGACTGAAGCTTTCTTT
TRBD2,.,TRBJ2-7,TRBV7-9,CASSLGTSGGEQYF,TGTGCCAGCAGCTTAGGGACTAGCGGGGGAGAGCAGTACTTC
TRBD2,.,TRBJ2-7,TRBV11-3,CASRDWTSVNEQYF,TGTGCCAGCAGGGACTGGACTAGCGTAAACGAGCAGTACTTC
TRBD2,.,TRBJ2-7,TRBV2,CASQGLAASYEQYF,TGTGCCAGCCAAGGACTAGCGGCTTCCTACGAGCAGTACTTC
TRBD2,.,TRBJ2-1,TRBV7-9,CASSWTSGHNEQFF,TGTGCCAGCAGCTGGACTAGCGGACACAATGAGCAGTTCTTC
.,.,TRBJ1-1,TRBV9,CASSVVTGTEAFF,TGTGCCAGCAGCGTAGTAACAGGCACTGAAGCTTTCTTT
TRBD2,once,TRBJ2-1,TRBV19,CASSIGTSLNEQFF,TGTGCCAGTAGTATTGGGACTAGCCTCAATGAGCAGTTCTTC
TRBD2,.,TRBJ2-1,TRBV7-9,CASGQREGRINEQFF,TGTGCCAGCGGGCAGCGGGAGGGCCGGATCAATGAGCAGTTCTTC
TRBD1,.,TRBJ1-4,TRBV5-1,CASSPTSGGPGEKLFF,TGCGCCAGCAGCCCAACGTCAGGGGGCCCAGGGGAAAAACTGTTTTTT
.,.,TRBJ2-7,TRBV7-6,CASRPDSSYEQYF,TGTGCCAGCAGACCGGACTCCTCCTACGAGCAGTACTTC